This section outlines one T cell receptor (beta chain) sequence together with its context. Its specificity is unknown. This record comes from a study of shared clonotypes between healthy human individuals. Broader study findings: The sole specimen, blood, was sampled, and tissue repertoires likely differ.

Method: immunoSEQ multiplex PCR; TCRdb's copy keeps in-frame clones and lacks some. The profile shows millions of clones, 95% of them singletons. The sequenced material came from naive CD4+ T cells sorted from blood. The subset was: CD45RA+ positively selected. This receptor was obtained from a man aged 18 to 30 in good health.

CDR3 in amino acids: CASVYNEQFF. Written as DNA, the CDR3 is TGTGCCAGCGTATACAATGAGCAGTTCTTC. V and J are TRBV2 and TRBJ2-1; no clear D gene. Deletions cut 8 bases from V and 4 bases from J, with 3 bases between. This CDR3 region has 10 residues. Germline CDR1 SNHLY, CDR2 FYNNEI.